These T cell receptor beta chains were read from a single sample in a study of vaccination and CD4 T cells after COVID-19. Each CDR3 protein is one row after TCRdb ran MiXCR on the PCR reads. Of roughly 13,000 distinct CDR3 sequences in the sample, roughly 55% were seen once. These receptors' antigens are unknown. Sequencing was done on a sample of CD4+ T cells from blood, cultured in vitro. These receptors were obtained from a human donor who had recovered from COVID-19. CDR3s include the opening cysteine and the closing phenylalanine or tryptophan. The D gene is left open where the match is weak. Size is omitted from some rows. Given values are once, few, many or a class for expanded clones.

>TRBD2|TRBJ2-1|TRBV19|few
CASRQAGVSNEQFF
TGTGCCAGTAGGCAAGCGGGAGTTAGCAATGAGCAGTTCTTC
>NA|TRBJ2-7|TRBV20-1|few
CSANGVRRSYEQYF
TGCAGTGCTAATGGAGTCAGGAGGAGCTACGAGCAGTACTTC
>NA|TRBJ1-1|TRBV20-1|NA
CSAPPWNTEAFF
TGCAGTGCTCCGCCGTGGAACACTGAAGCTTTCTTT
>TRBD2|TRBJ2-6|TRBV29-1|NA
CSVEWREAGANVLTF
TGCAGCGTTGAATGGCGGGAGGCCGGGGCCAACGTCCTGACTTTC
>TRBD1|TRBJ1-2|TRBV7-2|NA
CASSQDRGPYGYTF
TGTGCCAGCAGCCAAGACAGGGGACCCTATGGCTACACCTTC
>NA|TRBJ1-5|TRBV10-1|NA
CASKTDYSNQPQHF
TGCGCCAGCAAGACAGATTATAGCAATCAGCCCCAGCATTTT
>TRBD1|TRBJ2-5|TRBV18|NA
CASSPGTGQETQYF
TGTGCCAGCTCACCTGGGACAGGGCAAGAGACCCAGTACTTC
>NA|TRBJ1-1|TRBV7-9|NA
CASSSSGVGAFF
TGTGCCAGCAGCTCCTCAGGGGTCGGAGCTTTCTTT
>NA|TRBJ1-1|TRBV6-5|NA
CASSYSGQGTEAFF
TGTGCCAGCAGTTATTCGGGGCAAGGCACTGAAGCTTTCTTT
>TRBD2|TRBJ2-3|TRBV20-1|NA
CSARDSRSGRAWPTDTQYF
TGCAGTGCTAGAGATTCTCGTAGCGGGAGGGCCTGGCCCACAGATACGCAGTATTTT
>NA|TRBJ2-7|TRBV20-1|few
CSANWGYEQYF
TGCAGTGCTAACTGGGGATACGAGCAGTACTTC
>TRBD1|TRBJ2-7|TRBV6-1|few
CASSETGATYEQYF
TGTGCCAGCAGTGAGACAGGGGCCACCTACGAGCAGTACTTC
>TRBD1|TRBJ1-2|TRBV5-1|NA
CASSLVGRGVGYTF
TGCGCCAGCAGCTTGGTTGGCAGGGGGGTAGGCTACACCTTC
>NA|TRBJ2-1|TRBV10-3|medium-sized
CAMGESPYNEQFF
TGTGCCATGGGAGAATCCCCCTACAATGAGCAGTTCTTC
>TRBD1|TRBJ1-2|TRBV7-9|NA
CASSERDSANYGYTF
TGTGCCAGCAGCGAGAGGGACAGCGCTAACTATGGCTACACCTTC
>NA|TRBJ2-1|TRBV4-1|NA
CASSQERSLPSEQFF
TGCGCCAGCAGCCAAGAGCGAAGCCTACCTTCGGAGCAGTTCTTC
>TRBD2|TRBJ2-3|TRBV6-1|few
CASRRDIAGVPDTQYF
TGTGCCAGCAGACGAGACATAGCGGGAGTCCCAGATACGCAGTATTTT
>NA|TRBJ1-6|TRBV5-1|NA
CASSLEGGDNSPLHF
TGCGCCAGCAGCTTGGAGGGGGGGGATAATTCACCCCTCCACTTT
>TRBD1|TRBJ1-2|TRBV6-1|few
CASRGGQGNYGYTF
TGTGCCAGCAGGGGGGGACAGGGCAACTATGGCTACACCTTC
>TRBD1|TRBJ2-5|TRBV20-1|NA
CSARDPTGGGETQYF
TGCAGTGCTAGAGATCCAACAGGGGGCGGGGAGACCCAGTACTTC
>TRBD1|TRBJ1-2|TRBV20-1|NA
CSLTGVDYGYTF
TGCAGTTTGACAGGGGTAGACTATGGCTACACCTTC
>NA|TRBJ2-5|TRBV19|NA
CASSNDPSLGTQYF
TGTGCCAGTAGCAACGACCCGAGTCTAGGGACCCAGTACTTC
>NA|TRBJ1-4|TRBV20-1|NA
CSAENPATNEKLFF
TGCAGTGCTGAAAACCCTGCAACTAATGAAAAACTGTTTTTT
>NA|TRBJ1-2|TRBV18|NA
CASSPPRTASGYTF
TGTGCCAGCTCACCGCCACGGACTGCAAGTGGCTACACCTTC
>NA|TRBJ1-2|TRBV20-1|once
CSARDPRTFYGYTF
TGCAGTGCTAGAGACCCCCGAACCTTCTATGGCTACACCTTC
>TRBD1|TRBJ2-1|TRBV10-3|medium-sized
CAISDSSGGRNEQFF
TGTGCCATCAGTGATAGCTCAGGGGGAAGGAATGAGCAGTTCTTC
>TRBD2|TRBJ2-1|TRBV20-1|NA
CSARTSGTNEQFF
TGCAGTGCTAGAACTAGCGGGACCAATGAGCAGTTCTTC
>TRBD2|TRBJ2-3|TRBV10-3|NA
CAIRATSGTDTQYF
TGTGCCATCAGGGCGACTAGCGGAACAGATACGCAGTATTTT
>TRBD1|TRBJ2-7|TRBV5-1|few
CASSLVFPGQGDDEQYF
TGCGCCAGCAGCTTGGTGTTTCCGGGACAGGGTGACGACGAGCAGTACTTC
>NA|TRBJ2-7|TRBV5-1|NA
CVSSLVGLSQQYF
TGCGTCAGCAGCTTGGTGGGACTTTCCCAGCAGTACTTC
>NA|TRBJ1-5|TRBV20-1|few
CSARAGGQPQHF
TGCAGTGCTAGAGCGGGGGGTCAGCCCCAGCATTTT
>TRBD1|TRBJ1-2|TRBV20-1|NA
CSAREGQNNYGYTF
TGCAGTGCTAGAGAGGGACAGAATAACTATGGTTACACCTTC
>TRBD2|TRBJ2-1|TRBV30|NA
CAWKGLAGYNEQFF
TGTGCCTGGAAGGGGCTAGCGGGATATAATGAGCAGTTCTTC
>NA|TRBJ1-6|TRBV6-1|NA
CASSEVGREYSPLHF
TGTGCCAGCAGTGAAGTTGGCAGGGAGTACTCACCCCTCCACTTT
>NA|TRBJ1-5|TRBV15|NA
CATSRDVNRVYHQPQHF
TGTGCCACCAGCAGAGATGTAAACAGGGTATATCATCAGCCCCAGCATTTT
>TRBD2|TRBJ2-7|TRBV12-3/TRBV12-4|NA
CASSRLAGSYEQYF
TGTGCCAGCAGCCGACTAGCGGGTTCCTACGAGCAGTACTTC
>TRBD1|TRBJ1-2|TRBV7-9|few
CASRKQGRSNYGYTF
TGTGCCAGCAGAAAACAGGGGAGATCTAACTATGGCTACACCTTC
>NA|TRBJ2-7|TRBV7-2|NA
CASSLAFGVSYEQYF
TGTGCCAGCAGCTTAGCGTTTGGCGTCTCCTACGAGCAGTACTTC
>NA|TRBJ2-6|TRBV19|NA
CASRRGLYSGANVLTF
TGTGCCAGCCGACGAGGCCTCTACTCTGGGGCCAACGTCCTGACTTTC
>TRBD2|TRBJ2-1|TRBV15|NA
CATSREREANEQFF
TGTGCCACCAGCAGAGAGCGGGAGGCCAATGAGCAGTTCTTC
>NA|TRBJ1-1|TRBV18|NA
CASSPTRGGRPEAFF
TGTGCCAGCTCACCAACCAGGGGCGGCCGGCCTGAAGCTTTCTTT
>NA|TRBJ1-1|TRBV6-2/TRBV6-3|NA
CASARWVYPRRSPNTEAFF
TGTGCCAGCGCCCGCTGGGTATATCCTCGACGGAGCCCAAACACTGAAGCTTTCTTT
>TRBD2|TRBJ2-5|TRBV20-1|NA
CSATKLLAGETWTQYF
TGCAGTGCTACTAAGTTACTAGCGGGAGAGACCTGGACCCAGTACTTC
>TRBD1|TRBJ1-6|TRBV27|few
CASSLEGRGGSPLHF
TGTGCCAGCAGTTTAGAGGGCAGGGGGGGTTCACCCCTCCACTTT
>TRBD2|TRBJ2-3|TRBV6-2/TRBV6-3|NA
CASASGLANADTQYF
TGTGCCAGCGCAAGCGGACTAGCGAACGCAGATACGCAGTATTTT
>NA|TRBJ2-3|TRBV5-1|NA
CASSGGGLTDTQYF
TGCGCCAGCAGCGGGGGCGGGTTGACAGATACGCAGTATTTT
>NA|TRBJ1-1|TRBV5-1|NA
CASSLAESQVNTEAFF
TGCGCCAGCAGCTTGGCCGAAAGTCAGGTGAACACTGAAGCTTTCTTT
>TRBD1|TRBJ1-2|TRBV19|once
CASSMDPGRTGINYGYTF
TGTGCCAGTAGTATGGATCCGGGTCGGACAGGGATCAACTATGGCTACACCTTC
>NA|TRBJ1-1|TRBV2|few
CASSQQGQNTEAFF
TGTGCCAGCAGCCAACAGGGCCAAAACACTGAAGCTTTCTTT
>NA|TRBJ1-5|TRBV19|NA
CASSTGTGYHSNQPQHF
TGTGCCAGTAGTACAGGGACCGGGTACCACAGCAATCAGCCCCAGCATTTT
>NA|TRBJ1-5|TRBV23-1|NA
CASSPLGEWGQPQHF
TGCGCCAGCAGTCCCCTGGGGGAGTGGGGACAGCCCCAGCATTTT
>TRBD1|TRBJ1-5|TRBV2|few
CASTGQGWQPQHF
TGTGCCAGCACCGGACAGGGTTGGCAGCCCCAGCATTTT